This TCR beta chain was identified in a study of cytomegalovirus exposure and HLA in healthy donors. Study-level background: In a later analysis, the 90 to 150 validation repertoires were reported to have used the same platform as the roughly 600 first-cohort repertoires.

General study results and limits: Per published reports, the classifier diagnosed cytomegalovirus status with high specificity and sensitivity. The tendency of first-cohort TCR clusters to co-occur in the 120 or so validation repertoires was the finding of a later analysis. Cytomegalovirus-associated TCR beta chains were listed, numbering 164.

Data came from immunoSEQ multiplex PCR; TCRdb stores just in-frame clones and leaves some out. The sample has some 320,000 clones; roughly nine tenths are singletons. Germline V gene data show CDR1 as SQVTM and CDR2 as ANQGSEA. The CDR3 totals 13 residues. Trimming cost V 3 bases and J 5 bases; bases outside gene matches: 2. On this clone: The antigen is undetermined.

The sequencing sample was made of PBMCs. The receptor comes from a woman aged 25 to 45 in good health and CMV-seropositive. The J gene is TRBJ1-4, the V gene TRBV29-1, with TRBD1 matching 8 bases. The CDR3 here is CSVEDRENEKLFF. The CDR3 coding sequence is TGCAGCGTTGAGGACAGGGAGAATGAAAAACTGTTTTTT.